The T cell receptor (beta chain) under discussion was sequenced for a study of blood T cell repertoires in COVID-19. At the level of the study: Samples of COVID-19 (acute and convalescent) were obtained from the United States, Italy and Spain. Nucleic acid was either cDNA or gDNA, and it came from T cells, B-cell-depleted T cells, or PBMCs.

V was clipped by 1 base and J by 0 bases; unmatched bases: 4. This CDR3 spans 16 amino acids. The germline gives CDR1 SGHNT, CDR2 YYREEE (reference sequence). Authors' data handling: How many nucleated cells were present was estimated from reference gene primer amplification. Sequenced by immunoSEQ multiplex PCR; TCRdb stores in-frame clones only, minus some. D and trimming come from the DNA, and the V and J calls and clone size come from that table. This table has some 70,000 clones, about 90% appearing once. The source material was peripheral blood. The V and J genes are TRBV5-4 and TRBJ2-1; TRBD2 matches 7 bases. This receptor was obtained from an elderly woman with active COVID-19. This CDR3 is CASSLTGRPSYNEQFF. The CDR3 coding sequence is TGTGCCAGCAGCTTGACCGGGAGGCCCTCCTACAATGAGCAGTTCTTC.